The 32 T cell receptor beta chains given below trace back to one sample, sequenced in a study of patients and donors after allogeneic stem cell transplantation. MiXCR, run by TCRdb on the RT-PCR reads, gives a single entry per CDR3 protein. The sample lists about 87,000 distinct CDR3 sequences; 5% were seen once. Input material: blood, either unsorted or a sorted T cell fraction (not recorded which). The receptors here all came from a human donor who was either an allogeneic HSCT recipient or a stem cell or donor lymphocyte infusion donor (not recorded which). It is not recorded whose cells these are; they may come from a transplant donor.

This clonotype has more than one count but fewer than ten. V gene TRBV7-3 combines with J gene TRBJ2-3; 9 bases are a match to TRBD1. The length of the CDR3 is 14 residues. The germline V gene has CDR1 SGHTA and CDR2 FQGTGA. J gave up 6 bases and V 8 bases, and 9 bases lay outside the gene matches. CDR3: CASGTGGVTDTQYF. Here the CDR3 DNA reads TGTGCCAGCGGTACAGGGGGCGTCACGGATACGCAGTATTTT.

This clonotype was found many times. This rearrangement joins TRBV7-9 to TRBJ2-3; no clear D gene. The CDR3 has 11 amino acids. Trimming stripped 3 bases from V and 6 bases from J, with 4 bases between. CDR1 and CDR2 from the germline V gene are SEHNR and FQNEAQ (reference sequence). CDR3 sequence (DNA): TGTGCCAGCAGCTTTTATGATACGCAGTATTTT. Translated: CASSFYDTQYF.

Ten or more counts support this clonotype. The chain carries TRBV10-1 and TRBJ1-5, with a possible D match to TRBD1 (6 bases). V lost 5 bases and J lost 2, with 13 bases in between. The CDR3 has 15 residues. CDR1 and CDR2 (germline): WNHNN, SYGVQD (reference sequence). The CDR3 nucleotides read TGCGCCAGCAGTCCGGGACATCCAGGCAATCAGCCCCAGCATTTT. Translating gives CASSPGHPGNQPQHF.

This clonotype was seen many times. The CDR3: CASSYAGGYGYTF. For the CDR3, the DNA is TGTGCCAGCAGTTACGCCGGAGGCTATGGCTACACCTTC. V usage is TRBV6-5 and J usage is TRBJ1-2; D is uncertain. Per the germline V gene, CDR1 is MNHEY and CDR2 is SVGAGI. The CDR3 is 13 amino acids. Trimming pared 2 bases from V and 4 bases from J, leaving 8 bases between.

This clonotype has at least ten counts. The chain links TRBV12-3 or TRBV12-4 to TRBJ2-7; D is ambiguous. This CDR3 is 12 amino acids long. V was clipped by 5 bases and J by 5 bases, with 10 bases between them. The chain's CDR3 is CASSKGSHEQYF. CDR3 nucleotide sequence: TGTGCCAGCAGTAAGGGATCGCACGAGCAGTACTTC.

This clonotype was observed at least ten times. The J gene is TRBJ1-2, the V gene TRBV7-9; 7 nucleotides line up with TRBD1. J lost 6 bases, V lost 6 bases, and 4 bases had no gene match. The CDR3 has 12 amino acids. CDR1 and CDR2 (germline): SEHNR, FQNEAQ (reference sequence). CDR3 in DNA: TGTGCCAGCAGGGGACAGACAAATGGCTACACCTTC. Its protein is CASRGQTNGYTF. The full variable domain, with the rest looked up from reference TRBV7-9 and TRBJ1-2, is DTGVSQNPRHKITKRGQNVTFRCDPISEHNRLYWYRQTLGQGPEFLTYFQNEAQLEKSRLLSDRFSAERPKGSFSTLEIQRTEQGDSAMYLCASRGQTNGYTFGSGTRLTVV.

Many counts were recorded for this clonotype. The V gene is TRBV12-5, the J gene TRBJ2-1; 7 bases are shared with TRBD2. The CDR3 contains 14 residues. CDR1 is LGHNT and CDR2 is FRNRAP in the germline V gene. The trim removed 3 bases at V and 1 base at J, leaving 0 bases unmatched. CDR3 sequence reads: CASGLAGSYNEQFF. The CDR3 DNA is TGTGCTAGTGGTTTAGCGGGGTCCTACAATGAGCAGTTCTTC. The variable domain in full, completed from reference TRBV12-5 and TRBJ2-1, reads DARVTQTPRHKVTEMGQEVTMRCQPILGHNTVFWYRQTMMQGLELLAYFRNRAPLDDSGMPKDRFSAEMPDATLATLKIQPSEPRDSAVYFCASGLAGSYNEQFFGPGTRLTVL.

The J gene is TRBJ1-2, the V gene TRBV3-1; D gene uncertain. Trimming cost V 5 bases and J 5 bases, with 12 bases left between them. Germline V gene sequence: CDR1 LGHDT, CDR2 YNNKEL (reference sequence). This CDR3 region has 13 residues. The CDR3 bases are TGTGCCAGCAGCTCTCCCGGGGAATATGGCTACACCTTC. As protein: CASSSPGEYGYTF.

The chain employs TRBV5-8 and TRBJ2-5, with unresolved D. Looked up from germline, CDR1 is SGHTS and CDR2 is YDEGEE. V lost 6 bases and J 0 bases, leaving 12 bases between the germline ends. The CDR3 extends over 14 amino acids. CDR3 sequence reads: CASTLDPYQETQYF. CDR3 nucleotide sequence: TGTGCCAGCACCCTGGACCCGTACCAAGAGACCCAGTACTTC. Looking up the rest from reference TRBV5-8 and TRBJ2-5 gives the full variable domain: EAGVTQSPTHLIKTRGQQATLRCSPISGHTSVYWYQQALGLGLQFLLWYDEGEERNRGNFPPRFSGRQFPNYSSELNVNALELEDSALYLCASTLDPYQETQYFGPGTRLLVL.

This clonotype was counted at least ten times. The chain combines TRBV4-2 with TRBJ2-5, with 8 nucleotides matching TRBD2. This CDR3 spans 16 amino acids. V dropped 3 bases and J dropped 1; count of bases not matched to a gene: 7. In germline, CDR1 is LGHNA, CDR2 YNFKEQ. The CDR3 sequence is CASSQTASGGQETQYF. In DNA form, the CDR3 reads TGTGCCAGCAGCCAGACAGCAAGCGGGGGCCAAGAGACCCAGTACTTC.

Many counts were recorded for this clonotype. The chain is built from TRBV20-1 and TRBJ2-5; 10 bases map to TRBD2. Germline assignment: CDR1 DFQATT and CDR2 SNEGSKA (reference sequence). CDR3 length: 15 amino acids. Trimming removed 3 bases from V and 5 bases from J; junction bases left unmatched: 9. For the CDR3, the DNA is TGCAGTGCTAGTCCTCTAGCGGGAGTAGGTGAGACCCAGTACTTC. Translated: CSASPLAGVGETQYF.

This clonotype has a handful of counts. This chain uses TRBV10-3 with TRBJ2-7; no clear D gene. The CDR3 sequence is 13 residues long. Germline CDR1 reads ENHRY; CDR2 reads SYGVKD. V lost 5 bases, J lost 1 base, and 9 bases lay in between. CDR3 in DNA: TGTGCCATCAGTTTTACAGAATCCTACGAGCAGTACTTC. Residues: CAISFTESYEQYF.

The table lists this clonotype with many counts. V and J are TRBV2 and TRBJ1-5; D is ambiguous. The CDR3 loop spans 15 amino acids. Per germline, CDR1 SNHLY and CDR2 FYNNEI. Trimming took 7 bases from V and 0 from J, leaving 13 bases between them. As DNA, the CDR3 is TGTGCCAGCAAACCTCAAGGGCTTAGCAATCAGCCCCAGCATTTT. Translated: CASKPQGLSNQPQHF.

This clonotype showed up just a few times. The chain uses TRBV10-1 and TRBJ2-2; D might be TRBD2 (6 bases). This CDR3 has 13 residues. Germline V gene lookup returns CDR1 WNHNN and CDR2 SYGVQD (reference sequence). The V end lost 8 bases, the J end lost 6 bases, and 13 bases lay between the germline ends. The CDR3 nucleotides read TGCGCCAGCTCCTTGGGGGGATCCGGGGAGCTGTTTTTT. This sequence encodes CASSLGGSGELFF.

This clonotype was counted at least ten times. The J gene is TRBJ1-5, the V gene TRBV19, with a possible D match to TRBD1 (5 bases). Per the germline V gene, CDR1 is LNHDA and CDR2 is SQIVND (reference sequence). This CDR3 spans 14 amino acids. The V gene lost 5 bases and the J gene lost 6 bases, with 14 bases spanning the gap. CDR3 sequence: CASSPPGTFQPQHF. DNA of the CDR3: TGTGCCAGTAGTCCACCTGGGACTTTTCAGCCCCAGCATTTT.

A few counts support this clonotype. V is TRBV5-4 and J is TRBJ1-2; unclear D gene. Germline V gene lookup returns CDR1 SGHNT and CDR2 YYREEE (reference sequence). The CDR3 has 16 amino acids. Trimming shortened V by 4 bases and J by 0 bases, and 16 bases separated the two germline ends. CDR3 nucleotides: TGTGCCAGCAGCCCCCCCCGCATGGGAGCTAACTATGGCTACACCTTC. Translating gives CASSPPRMGANYGYTF. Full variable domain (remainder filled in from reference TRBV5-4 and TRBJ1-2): ETGVTQSPTHLIKTRGQQVTLRCSSQSGHNTVSWYQQALGQGPQFIFQYYREEENGRGNFPPRFSGLQFPNYSSELNVNALELDDSALYLCASSPPRMGANYGYTFGSGTRLTVV.

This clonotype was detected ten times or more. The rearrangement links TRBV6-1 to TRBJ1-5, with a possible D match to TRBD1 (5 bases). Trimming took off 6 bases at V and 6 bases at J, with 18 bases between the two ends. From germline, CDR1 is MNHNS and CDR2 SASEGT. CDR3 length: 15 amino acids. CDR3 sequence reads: CASSRGGGLGQPQHF. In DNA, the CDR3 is TGTGCCAGCAGCCGGGGGGGAGGGTTAGGTCAGCCCCAGCATTTT.

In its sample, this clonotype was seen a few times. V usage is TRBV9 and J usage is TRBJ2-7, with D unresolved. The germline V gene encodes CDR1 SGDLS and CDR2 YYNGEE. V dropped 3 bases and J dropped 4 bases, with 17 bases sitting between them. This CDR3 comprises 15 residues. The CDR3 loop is CASSAALDGTYEQYF. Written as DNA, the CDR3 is TGTGCCAGCAGCGCTGCCTTGGATGGAACTTACGAGCAGTACTTC.

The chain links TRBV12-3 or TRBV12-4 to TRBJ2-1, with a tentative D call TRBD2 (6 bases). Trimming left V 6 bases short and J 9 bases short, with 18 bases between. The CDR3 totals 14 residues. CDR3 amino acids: CASRRSSAPLEQFF. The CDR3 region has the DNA TGTGCCAGCAGAAGGTCTAGCGCCCCCCTTGAGCAGTTCTTC.

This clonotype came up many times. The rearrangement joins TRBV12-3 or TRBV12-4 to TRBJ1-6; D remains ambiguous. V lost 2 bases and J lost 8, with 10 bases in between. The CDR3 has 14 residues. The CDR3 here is CASSLTFADSPLHF. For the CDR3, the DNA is TGTGCCAGCAGTTTAACCTTCGCCGATTCACCCCTCCACTTT.

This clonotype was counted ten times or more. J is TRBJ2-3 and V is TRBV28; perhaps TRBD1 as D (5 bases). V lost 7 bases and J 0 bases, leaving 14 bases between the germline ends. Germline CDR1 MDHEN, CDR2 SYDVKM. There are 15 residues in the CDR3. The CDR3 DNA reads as TGTGCCAGCAACCCCTCCGACAGAAGCACAGATACGCAGTATTTT. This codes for CASNPSDRSTDTQYF.

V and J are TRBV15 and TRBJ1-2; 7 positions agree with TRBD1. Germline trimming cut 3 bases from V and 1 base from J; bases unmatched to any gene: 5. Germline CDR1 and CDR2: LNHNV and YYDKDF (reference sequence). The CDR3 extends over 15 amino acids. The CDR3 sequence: CATSREGDSNYGYTF. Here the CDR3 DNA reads TGTGCCACCAGCAGGGAAGGGGACAGTAACTATGGCTACACCTTC.

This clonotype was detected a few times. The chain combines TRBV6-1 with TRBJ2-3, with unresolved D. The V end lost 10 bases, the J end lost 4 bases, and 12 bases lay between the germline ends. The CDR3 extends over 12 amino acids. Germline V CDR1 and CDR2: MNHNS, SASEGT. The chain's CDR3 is CATNIPADTQYF. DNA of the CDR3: TGTGCCACGAACATTCCGGCAGATACGCAGTATTTT.

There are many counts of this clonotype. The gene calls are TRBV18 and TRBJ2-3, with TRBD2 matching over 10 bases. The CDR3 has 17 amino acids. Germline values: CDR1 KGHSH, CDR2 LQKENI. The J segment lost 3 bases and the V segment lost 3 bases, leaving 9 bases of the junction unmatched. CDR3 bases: TGTGCCAGCTCACCGCCCGGACTAGCGGCCTTTACAGATACGCAGTATTTT. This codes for CASSPPGLAAFTDTQYF. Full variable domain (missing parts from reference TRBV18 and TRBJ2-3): NAGVMQNPRHLVRRRGQEARLRCSPMKGHSHVYWYRQLPEEGLKFMVYLQKENIIDESGMPKERFSAEFPKEGPSILRIQQVVRGDSAAYFCASSPPGLAAFTDTQYFGPGTRLTVL.

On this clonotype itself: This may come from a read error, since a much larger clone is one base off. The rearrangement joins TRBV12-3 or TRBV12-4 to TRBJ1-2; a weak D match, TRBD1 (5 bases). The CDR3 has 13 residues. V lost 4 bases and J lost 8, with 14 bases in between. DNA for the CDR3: TGTGCCAGCAGTTCAGAACAGGCTTGGGGCTACACCTTC. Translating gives CASSSEQAWGYTF.

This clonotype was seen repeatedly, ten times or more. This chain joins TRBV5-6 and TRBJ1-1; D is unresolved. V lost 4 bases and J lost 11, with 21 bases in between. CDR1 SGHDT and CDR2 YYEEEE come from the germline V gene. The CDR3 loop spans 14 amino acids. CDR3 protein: CASSPGVGLRNAFF. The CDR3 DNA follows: TGTGCCAGCAGCCCCGGGGTGGGCTTACGAAATGCTTTCTTT.

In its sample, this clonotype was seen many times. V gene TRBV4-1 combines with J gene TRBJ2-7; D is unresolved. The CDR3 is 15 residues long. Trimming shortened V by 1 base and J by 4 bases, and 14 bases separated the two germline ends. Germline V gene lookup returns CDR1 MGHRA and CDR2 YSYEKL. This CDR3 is CASSQGLALVYEQYF. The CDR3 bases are TGCGCCAGCAGCCAAGGATTAGCCCTCGTGTACGAGCAGTACTTC.

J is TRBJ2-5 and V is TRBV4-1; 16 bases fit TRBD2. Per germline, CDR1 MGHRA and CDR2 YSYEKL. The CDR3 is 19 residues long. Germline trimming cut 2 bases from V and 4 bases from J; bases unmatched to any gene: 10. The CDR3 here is CASSQPGTSGRAGLETQYF. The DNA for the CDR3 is TGCGCCAGCAGCCAACCCGGGACTAGCGGGAGGGCCGGATTAGAGACCCAGTACTTC.

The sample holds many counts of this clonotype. CDR3 DNA: TGCAGTGCTAGTGGGACTAGCGGGAGGGAAAGCTCCTACAATGAGCAGTTCTTC. Protein product: CSASGTSGRESSYNEQFF. The chain uses TRBV20-1 and TRBJ2-1; 16 nucleotides agree with TRBD2. The CDR3 totals 18 residues. V lost 3 bases to trimming and J lost 0 bases; unmatched junction nucleotides: 5. The V gene's germline CDR1 is DFQATT and CDR2 SNEGSKA (reference sequence).

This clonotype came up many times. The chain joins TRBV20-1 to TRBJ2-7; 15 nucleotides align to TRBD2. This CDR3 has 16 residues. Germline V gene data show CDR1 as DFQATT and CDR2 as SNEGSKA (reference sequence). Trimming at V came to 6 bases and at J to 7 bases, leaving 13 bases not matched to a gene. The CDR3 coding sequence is TGCAGTGCCAAGGAAGGGACTAGCGGGAGGTCGGGTGAGCAGTACTTC. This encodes CSAKEGTSGRSGEQYF.

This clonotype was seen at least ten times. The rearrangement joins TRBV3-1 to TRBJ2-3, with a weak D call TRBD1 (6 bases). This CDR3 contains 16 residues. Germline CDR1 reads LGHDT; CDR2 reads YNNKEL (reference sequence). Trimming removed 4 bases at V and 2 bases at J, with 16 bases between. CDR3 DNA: TGTGCCAGCAGCCTTAAGACAGGTTCTTACACAGATACGCAGTATTTT. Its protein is CASSLKTGSYTDTQYF.

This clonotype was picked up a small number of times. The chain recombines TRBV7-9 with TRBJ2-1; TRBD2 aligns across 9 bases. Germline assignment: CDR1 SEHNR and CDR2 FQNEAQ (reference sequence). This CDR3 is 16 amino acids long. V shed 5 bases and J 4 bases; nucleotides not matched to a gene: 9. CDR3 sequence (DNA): TGTGCCAGCAGCCCCGGCGGGGGGGGCCTTTACAATGAGCAGTTCTTC. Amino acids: CASSPGGGGLYNEQFF.